This T cell receptor beta chain was profiled in a study of cytomegalovirus exposure and HLA in healthy donors. This CDR3 is built from 13 residues. CDR1 and CDR2 (germline): WNHNN, SYGVQD (reference sequence). The V and J ends lost 8 bases and 5 bases, in that order; junction bases with no gene match: 3. Primers included in the PCR were 60 Vbeta and 13 Jbeta primers. TCRdb's copy holds only in-frame clones and misses some; the assay was immunoSEQ multiplex PCR. Among about 170,000 clones, more than 70% were seen once, and the ten largest hold around 4.3%. Study-wide results and caveats: Researchers had no immune exposure information except CMV serostatus available.

In the case of this clone: What it binds is unknown.

This rearrangement joins TRBV10-1 to TRBJ1-6, with 7 positions matching TRBD1. The TCR sequence derives from a woman between 45 and 60 years old in good health and CMV-seropositive. Sequenced sample: PBMCs. CDR3 nucleotide sequence: TGCGCCAGCGGGGACAGTCATAATTCACCCCTCCACTTT. This gives the protein CASGDSHNSPLHF.